This passage covers 30 T cell receptor beta chains from one sample sequenced in a study of T cell clusters in autoimmune cytopenias. TRB was amplified from roughly 270 ng of peripheral blood genomic DNA per sample. Multiplex touch-down PCR amplified TRB using TRB-A and TRB-B pools in one tube. No DNA is given; TCRdb re-called the multiplex PCR reads and lists each CDR3 protein once. The sample has roughly 7,000 distinct CDR3 sequences; the top ten hold around 5%. These data were also filed under a second study, of T cell repertoires in aging, cancer and after chemotherapy.

Source material: peripheral blood. The receptor set was obtained from a human donor in good health.

This chain uses TRBV7-9 with TRBJ2-7. Looked up from germline, CDR1 is SEHNR and CDR2 is FQNEAQ (reference sequence). The CDR3 runs 11 residues. This CDR3 is CASSRDYEQYF.

The rearrangement uses TRBV10-3 and TRBJ2-3; TCRdb selects TRBD2, and the lack of DNA leaves this call unchecked. CDR1 ENHRY and CDR2 SYGVKD come from the germline V gene. The CDR3 totals 16 residues. CDR3 region: CAISEQASVSTDTQYF.

This rearrangement joins TRBV5-5 to TRBJ1-4; TCRdb names TRBD1, which stays unverified in the absence of DNA. CDR1 SGHKS and CDR2 YYEKEE come from the germline V gene (reference sequence). The CDR3 contains 15 residues. The CDR3 protein is CASSPRQGANEKLFF.

This rearrangement joins TRBV20-1 to TRBJ2-7; the D call of TRBD2 rests on TCRdb alone, since no DNA is present to check it. Germline-derived CDR1 and CDR2 are DFQATT and SNEGSKA (reference sequence). CDR3 size: 14 residues. The CDR3 here is CSTRPGLGGYEQYF.

The chain has TRBV20-1 and TRBJ2-5; the D call of TRBD2 rests on TCRdb alone, since no DNA is present to check it. This CDR3 spans 15 amino acids. In germline, CDR1 is DFQATT, CDR2 SNEGSKA (reference sequence). CDR3 residues: CSATPGLGLQETQYF.

The chain joins TRBV7-4 to TRBJ2-3; lacking DNA, the TRBD2 call made by TCRdb goes unchecked. This CDR3 contains 16 residues. The V gene's germline CDR1 is SGHVT and CDR2 SQSDAQ. CDR3 protein: CASSLRLSGGRDTQYF.

The gene calls are TRBV7-2 and TRBJ2-2; TCRdb returns TRBD2, unconfirmable since there is no DNA. The CDR3 covers 15 residues. Germline loops: CDR1 SGHTA, CDR2 FQGNSA. The CDR3 reads CASSQGHSNTGELFF.

According to its frequency, this clonotype is medium-sized. This rearrangement joins TRBV12-3 or TRBV12-4 to TRBJ2-1; TCRdb's assignment of TRBD2 cannot be checked, as there is no DNA. CDR3 length equals 13 residues. This CDR3 reads CASSFLVDNEQFF.

According to its frequency, this clonotype is medium-sized. CDR3 sequence reads: CASSLGATGNTIYF. The chain uses TRBV19 and TRBJ1-3. CDR3 length: 14 residues. CDR1 is LNHDA, CDR2 SQIVND, per germline (reference sequence).

This clonotype ranks as medium-sized in terms of frequency. The chain joins TRBV6-1 to TRBJ1-3. Germline V gives CDR1 MNHNS, CDR2 SASEGT. This CDR3 spans 15 amino acids. This CDR3 reads CASSEAYYSGNTIYF.

The V and J genes are TRBV12-3 or TRBV12-4 and TRBJ2-7; TCRdb's D call of TRBD1 is untestable without DNA. The CDR3 extends over 14 amino acids. CDR3 sequence: CASSSTGTQGEQYF.

Its frequency marks this clonotype as medium-sized. The rearrangement uses TRBV27 and TRBJ2-7; TCRdb picks TRBD1, but there is no DNA to check that call. The length of the CDR3 is 14 residues. Germline V gene data show CDR1 as MNHEY and CDR2 as SMNVEV (reference sequence). CDR3 sequence: CASSLLGQNYEQYF.

The gene calls are TRBV5-4 and TRBJ1-1. This CDR3 contains 16 residues. Germline CDR1 SGHNT, CDR2 YYREEE (reference sequence). Here the CDR3 reads CASSLGGQARGTEAFF.

The chain joins TRBV27 to TRBJ2-1; TCRdb's assignment of TRBD1 cannot be checked, as there is no DNA. CDR1 is MNHEY and CDR2 is SMNVEV in the germline V gene (reference sequence). This CDR3 has 17 residues. CDR3 sequence: CASSWAGGGRAINEQFF.

By frequency, this clonotype registers medium-sized (0.01 to 0.1%). The rearrangement joins TRBV29-1 to TRBJ1-1; TCRdb's assignment of TRBD1 cannot be checked, as there is no DNA. This CDR3 has 11 residues. CDR1 and CDR2 from the germline V gene are SQVTM and ANQGSEA. The CDR3: CSVTGVDEAFF.

Measured by frequency, this clonotype is medium-sized. The V call is TRBV19, the J call TRBJ2-7; as DNA is missing, the TRBD1 call by TCRdb cannot be tested. CDR1 is LNHDA and CDR2 is SQIVND in the germline V gene (reference sequence). This CDR3 region has 16 residues. CDR3 region: CASRRDSGQGGYEQYF.

The rearrangement joins TRBV6-2 or TRBV6-3 to TRBJ1-5; the D call from TCRdb, TRBD1, cannot be confirmed without DNA. The CDR3 sequence is 14 residues long. Germline CDR1 and CDR2: MNHEY and SVGEGT. Here the CDR3 reads CASRQGGNNQPQHF.

The genes are TRBV7-6 and TRBJ2-1; TCRdb names TRBD2, which stays unverified in the absence of DNA. This CDR3 is 16 amino acids long. CDR1 is SGHVS and CDR2 is FNYEAQ in the germline V gene. The CDR3 loop reads CASSFDSGRTYNEQFF.

The chain has TRBV5-6 and TRBJ2-2. This CDR3 contains 14 residues. Germline V gives CDR1 SGHDT, CDR2 YYEEEE. The CDR3 reads CASSLILNTGELFF.

This sequence joins TRBV12-3 or TRBV12-4 and TRBJ2-7; the TRBD1 assignment by TCRdb is unverifiable without DNA. The CDR3 is 13 residues long. The CDR3: CASSSYDRYEQYF.

This clonotype registers medium-sized by frequency. V usage is TRBV12-3 or TRBV12-4 and J usage is TRBJ1-5. The CDR3 has 11 residues. CDR3 sequence: CASSHGYAQHF.

CDR3 region: CASSQKGLNYGYTF. The rearrangement joins TRBV10-2 to TRBJ1-2. The V gene's germline CDR1 is WSHSY and CDR2 SAAADI. This CDR3 is built from 14 residues.

This sequence joins TRBV7-9 and TRBJ1-3. Germline V CDR1 and CDR2: SEHNR, FQNEAQ (reference sequence). CDR3 length: 14 amino acids. CDR3: CASSLGGIGNTIYF.

The chain combines TRBV7-2 with TRBJ2-3; TCRdb outputs TRBD2, but without DNA this stays unchecked. CDR1 is SGHTA and CDR2 is FQGNSA in the germline V gene. The CDR3 is 15 residues long. The CDR3: CASSFQRVVEDTQYF.

This clonotype is deemed medium-sized by its frequency. The chain is built from TRBV12-3 or TRBV12-4 and TRBJ2-3. CDR3 size: 14 residues. The CDR3 region is CASSSSDRTDTQYF.

This clonotype is medium-sized (0.01 to 0.1%) by frequency. The chain combines TRBV18 with TRBJ2-2; TCRdb outputs TRBD1, but without DNA this stays unchecked. Germline V gene sequence: CDR1 KGHSH, CDR2 LQKENI. The CDR3 is 17 amino acids. The CDR3 protein is CASSLQTGTVNTGELFF.

This clonotype is medium-sized (0.01 to 0.1%) by frequency. The CDR3: CATRTSGYNEQFF. The V call is TRBV6-4, the J call TRBJ2-1; without DNA, the TCRdb call of TRBD2 cannot be checked. The CDR3 totals 13 residues. CDR1 is MRHNA and CDR2 is SNTAGT in the germline V gene.

This clonotype is labeled medium-sized based on frequency. The CDR3 reads CASSSSHWREIETQYF. The chain couples TRBV5-6 to TRBJ2-5; the TRBD2 assignment by TCRdb is unverifiable without DNA. Germline lookup yields CDR1 SGHDT and CDR2 YYEEEE. This CDR3 has 16 amino acids.

This clonotype is identified as medium-sized (0.01 to 0.1%) from frequency. The CDR3 sequence: CATLPPGSVNEKLFF. The V gene is TRBV19, the J gene TRBJ1-4; no DNA is available, so the TRBD1 call from TCRdb remains unchecked. The CDR3 totals 15 residues. Germline V gene data show CDR1 as LNHDA and CDR2 as SQIVND (reference sequence).

V gene TRBV27 combines with J gene TRBJ1-3. This CDR3 comprises 15 residues. Germline V gives CDR1 MNHEY, CDR2 SMNVEV (reference sequence). The CDR3 sequence is CASSQGRSSGNTIYF.